The 13 T cell receptor beta chains in this list originate from one sample, sequenced in a study of memory CD4+ T cells and cytomegalovirus serostatus. The sort gate was single viable CD3+CD4+CD8-CD45RO+ cells for memory CD4+ T cells. Here immunoSEQ multiplex PCR was the method, and the copy in TCRdb shows in-frame clones only, minus some. The sample lists approximately 42,000 clones, around three quarters occurring once. Sequences were obtained from memory CD4+ T cells from blood. These receptors originate from an adult in good health and CMV-seronegative.

The chain carries TRBV6-6 and TRBJ1-2; weak D call: TRBD1 (5 bases). This CDR3 is 13 amino acids long. V dropped 1 base and J dropped 2 bases, with 5 bases sitting between them. Germline loops: CDR1 MNHNY, CDR2 SVGAGI (reference sequence). DNA for the CDR3: TGTGCCAGCAGTTACTGGGACAACTATGGCTACACCTTC. Its protein product is CASSYWDNYGYTF.

CDR3 sequence (DNA): TGTGCCAGTAGTATCTACACGGGGGTAGCCAAAAACATTCAGTACTTC. It yields the protein CASSIYTGVAKNIQYF. This chain connects TRBV19 to TRBJ2-4, with D perhaps matching TRBD2 (6 bases). The germline V gene encodes CDR1 LNHDA and CDR2 SQIVND (reference sequence). Trimming left V 3 bases short and J 0 bases short, with 12 bases between. The CDR3 runs to 16 residues.

The chain combines TRBV30 with TRBJ2-7, with 9 nucleotides matching TRBD2. V lost 4 bases and J lost 6; bases outside the gene matches: 10. Germline CDR1 and CDR2: GTSNPN and SVGIG (reference sequence). This CDR3 is built from 14 residues. The CDR3 spells CAWTQRAGGREQYF. The DNA for the CDR3 is TGTGCCTGGACCCAACGGGCGGGAGGGCGCGAGCAGTACTTC. Full variable domain (outside the CDR3, taken from reference TRBV30 and TRBJ2-7): SQTIHQWPATLVQPVGSPLSLECTVEGTSNPNLYWYRQAAGRGLQLLFYSVGIGQISSEVPQNLSASRPQDRQFILSSKKLLLSDSGFYLCAWTQRAGGREQYFGPGTRLTVT.

The CDR3 coding sequence is TGTGCCAGCAGCTCTGAACATGGGTACAATGAGCAGTTCTTC. Its translation: CASSSEHGYNEQFF. This sequence joins TRBV5-4 and TRBJ2-1; D gene unclear. Trimming left V 3 bases short and J 4 bases short, with 11 bases between. This CDR3 has 14 residues. CDR1 is SGHNT, CDR2 YYREEE, per germline (reference sequence). The full variable domain, its missing parts supplied by reference TRBV5-4 and TRBJ2-1, is ETGVTQSPTHLIKTRGQQVTLRCSSQSGHNTVSWYQQALGQGPQFIFQYYREEENGRGNFPPRFSGLQFPNYSSELNVNALELDDSALYLCASSSEHGYNEQFFGPGTRLTVL.

This clone was found a few times. The chain couples TRBV5-1 to TRBJ1-5; D possibly corresponds to TRBD1 (5 bases). This CDR3 has 14 amino acids. Germline V gene sequence: CDR1 SGHRS, CDR2 YFSETQ. V gave up 0 bases and J gave up 7 bases, with 11 bases separating them. The DNA for the CDR3 is TGCGCCAGCAGCTTGGAAGCGGGGGACCAGCCCCAGCATTTT. It specifies CASSLEAGDQPQHF.

The rearrangement links TRBV6-1 to TRBJ1-5; D is unresolved. Germline assignment: CDR1 MNHNS and CDR2 SASEGT. The V end was cut by 1 base, the J end by 13 bases, with 11 bases between. The CDR3 is 12 residues long. The CDR3 sequence is CASSEGGLAQHF. The CDR3, as DNA: TGTGCCAGCAGTGAAGGTGGATTGGCACAGCATTTT.

This chain uses TRBV5-1 with TRBJ2-7; tentatively, D is TRBD1 or TRBD2 (5 bases each). The CDR3 is 15 residues long. Germline V gene sequence: CDR1 SGHRS, CDR2 YFSETQ. Trimming took off 4 bases at V and 1 base at J, with 15 bases between the two ends. The CDR3 reads CASSGDGTSSYEQYF. CDR3 bases: TGCGCCAGCAGCGGGGACGGGACCTCATCCTACGAGCAGTACTTC.

V usage is TRBV5-1 and J usage is TRBJ2-7, with D tentatively TRBD1 (6 bases). CDR1 is SGHRS, CDR2 YFSETQ, per germline. Trimming stripped 0 bases from V and 9 bases from J, with 19 bases between. The CDR3 is 15 amino acids. Here the CDR3 reads CASSLVGDTVSAQYF. In DNA, the CDR3 is TGCGCCAGCAGCTTGGTGGGGGACACGGTCTCGGCGCAGTACTTC.

In its sample, this clone was seen a few times. V gene TRBV11-2 combines with J gene TRBJ2-7, with D unresolved. Trimming cost V 0 bases and J 0 bases, with 9 bases left between them. Germline CDR1 reads SGHAT; CDR2 reads FQNNGV. This CDR3 is 15 amino acids long. CDR3 in DNA: TGTGCCAGCAGCTTAGAGCGAGGCAGCTCCTACGAGCAGTACTTC. Encoded protein: CASSLERGSSYEQYF.

The chain couples TRBV30 to TRBJ2-7, with TRBD1 matching 8 bases. The V gene end was trimmed by 5 bases and the J gene end by 1 base; junction bases not matched to a gene: 4. The CDR3 has 13 residues. The germline V gene has CDR1 GTSNPN and CDR2 SVGIG (reference sequence). CDR3 sequence: CAWGRQGSYEQYF. CDR3 in DNA: TGTGCCTGGGGGAGACAGGGGTCCTACGAGCAGTACTTC. The full variable domain, completed using reference TRBV30 and TRBJ2-7, is SQTIHQWPATLVQPVGSPLSLECTVEGTSNPNLYWYRQAAGRGLQLLFYSVGIGQISSEVPQNLSASRPQDRQFILSSKKLLLSDSGFYLCAWGRQGSYEQYFGPGTRLTVT.

The genes are TRBV18 and TRBJ1-3; TRBD1 might be the D (5 bases). V lost 6 bases and J lost 5, with 20 bases in between. Germline V gene sequence: CDR1 KGHSH, CDR2 LQKENI. This CDR3 has 16 residues. The CDR3 spells CASSPLTGEMRNTIYF. Here the CDR3 DNA reads TGTGCCAGCTCCCCCCTAACAGGAGAGATGAGAAACACCATATATTTT.

The chain uses TRBV27 and TRBJ2-6, with 8 bases matching TRBD1. Germline-derived CDR1 and CDR2 are MNHEY and SMNVEV (reference sequence). The length of the CDR3 is 20 residues. The J segment lost 0 bases and the V segment lost 2 bases, leaving 12 bases of the junction unmatched. The CDR3: CASSLRLSGQATSGANVLTF. In DNA, the CDR3 is TGTGCCAGCAGTTTAAGGCTCTCGGGACAGGCCACCTCTGGGGCCAACGTCCTGACTTTC.

This clone has a handful of counts. The chain uses TRBV5-8 and TRBJ2-1; D perhaps matches TRBD2 (6 bases). Germline lookup yields CDR1 SGHTS and CDR2 YDEGEE. The ends were cut back, 4 bases at V and 4 bases at J, with 21 bases in the middle. The CDR3 spans 17 residues. CDR3 DNA: TGTGCCAGCAGCCCGAAACTAGCTATAGATGGGTACAATGAGCAGTTCTTC. Amino acid sequence: CASSPKLAIDGYNEQFF.